These T cell receptor beta chains were read from a single sample in a study of neurological immune-mediated disorders. Each CDR3 protein is one row after TCRdb ran MiXCR on the 5' RACE reads. The profile shows some 24,000 distinct CDR3 sequences, around 15% of them singletons. The sequencing input was PBMCs. Every receptor here comes from a woman in her thirties or forties with HTLV-1-associated myelopathy (HAM/TSP). Each CDR3 is given without its conserved first and last residue.

TRBV12-3/TRBV12-4,TRBJ2-2,ASSQNPGEPF
TRBV6-6,TRBJ1-3,ASSSFSGNTIY
TRBV20-1,TRBJ1-6,SATVVAGGEGSPLH
TRBV20-1,TRBJ2-5,SAAPGQGISGTQY
TRBV2,TRBJ1-2,ASSRDRGEARYGYT
TRBV5-1,TRBJ2-5,ASSGGIETQY
TRBV20-1,TRBJ2-5,SARDRRPGQETQY
TRBV7-8,TRBJ2-7,ASSPMTGVSYEQY
TRBV20-1,TRBJ1-6,SALPGSYNSPLH
TRBV6-5,TRBJ2-7,ASSYSLGSGEQY
TRBV3-1,TRBJ2-3,ASSQTITDTQY
TRBV28,TRBJ2-7,ASRPLAGGSWEQY
TRBV12-5,TRBJ1-5,ASVLGPVDQPQH
TRBV20-1,TRBJ2-3,SAISVASTTDTQY
TRBV29-1,TRBJ1-6,SVAEFNSPLH
TRBV15,TRBJ1-5,ATSSGFSNQPQH
TRBV7-2,TRBJ1-2,ALTGRNQYGYT
TRBV7-8,TRBJ2-1,ASSLSGGFYNEQF
TRBV20-1,TRBJ2-4,SVGGQTKNIQY
TRBV5-1,TRBJ1-2,ASSFTTGTMNYGYT
TRBV14,TRBJ1-2,ASSRRGQRDGYT
TRBV20-1,TRBJ2-3,SLVQGGTDTQY
TRBV5-1,TRBJ1-2,ASSFGRGTNYGYT
TRBV20-1,TRBJ1-4,SAFIGNEKLF
TRBV20-1,TRBJ2-3,SAFIAGGSPDTQY
TRBV29-1,TRBJ2-3,SVPWLADTQY
TRBV9,TRBJ2-5,ASSVAGGPEETQY
TRBV7-9,TRBJ1-6,ASSLRTGGRMDSPLH
TRBV5-5,TRBJ2-1,ASSSNHRGRGGTYNEQF
TRBV20-1,TRBJ1-5,SAGTGYQGQPQH
TRBV5-1,TRBJ2-2,ASIHQGLTGELF
TRBV7-2,TRBJ2-1,AVSTGGATYNEQF
TRBV7-9,TRBJ2-1,ASSLDTSYNEQF
TRBV20-1,TRBJ2-2,SARGRLTGELF
TRBV5-1,TRBJ2-7,ASSLEATAYEQY
TRBV20-1,TRBJ2-1,SARTSNEQF